These T cell receptor beta chains were read from a single sample in a study of CD8+CD57+ T cells in acquired aplastic anemia. TCRdb re-derived calls from the reads in MiXCR, one entry per CDR3 protein. The sample carries 200,000 or so distinct CDR3 sequences, 64% recorded once. Sequences were obtained from sorted CD4+, CD8+, or CD8+CD57+ T cells (not recorded which) from PBMCs. All receptors derive from a human donor with severe aplastic anemia or a healthy control (not recorded which). Both conserved end residues are part of each CDR3. A D gene is named only where the DNA matches it firmly. Clone size, where shown, is once, few, many, or a class for clones that have expanded.

NA,TRBV24-1,TRBD1,TRBJ1-2,CATSDRTGLGYGYTF,TGTGCCACCAGTGACAGGACAGGCCTTGGCTATGGCTACACCTTC
NA,TRBV20-1,NA,TRBJ2-2,CSARDTNTGELFF,TGCAGTGCTAGAGATACAAACACCGGGGAGCTGTTTTTT
NA,TRBV20-1,NA,TRBJ2-3,CSAPADGGVDTQYF,TGCAGTGCCCCAGCTGACGGGGGAGTAGATACGCAGTATTTT
many,TRBV2,TRBD2,TRBJ2-7,CASSVWRGRSYEQYF,TGTGCCAGCAGTGTTTGGCGGGGGAGATCCTACGAGCAGTACTTC
NA,TRBV20-1,NA,TRBJ1-6,CSARDGASYNSPLHF,TGCAGTGCTAGGGACGGAGCCTCCTATAATTCACCCCTCCACTTT
NA,TRBV19,TRBD1,TRBJ1-5,CASSIGWRQGAYEHF,TGTGCCAGTAGTATAGGATGGAGACAGGGGGCCTACGAGCATTTT
few,TRBV18,NA,TRBJ1-4,CASSVSGDPNWDEKLFF,TGTGCCAGCTCAGTAAGCGGTGACCCTAACTGGGATGAAAAACTGTTTTTT
many,TRBV5-1,NA,TRBJ1-4,CASSLEGGVHEKLFF,TGCGCCAGCAGCCTGGAGGGGGGGGTTCATGAAAAACTGTTTTTT
NA,TRBV2,NA,TRBJ1-2,CASSDWRQNYGYTF,TGTGCCAGCAGTGATTGGAGGCAGAACTATGGCTACACCTTC
NA,TRBV20-1,NA,TRBJ2-3,CSARWGEGQYF,TGCAGTGCTAGGTGGGGAGAGGGGCAGTATTTT
NA,TRBV4-1,TRBD2,TRBJ2-7,CASSERGLAGGTSYEQYF,TGCGCCAGCAGCGAGCGCGGGCTAGCGGGAGGGACCTCCTACGAGCAGTACTTC
NA,TRBV20-1,TRBD2,TRBJ2-5,CSALTSGKETQYF,TGCAGTGCTTTGACTAGCGGGAAGGAGACCCAGTACTTC
NA,TRBV7-2,NA,TRBJ2-7,CASSLGHLQRNEQYF,TGTGCCAGCAGCTTGGGGCATCTCCAAAGAAACGAGCAGTACTTC
NA,TRBV5-8,TRBD2,TRBJ2-3,CASSLDRAGGITDTQYF,TGTGCCAGCAGCTTAGATCGGGCGGGGGGGATCACAGATACGCAGTATTTT
NA,TRBV2,NA,TRBJ2-5,CASSQIVTETQYF,TGTGCCAGCAGCCAGATCGTAACCGAGACCCAGTACTTC
many,TRBV2,TRBD1,TRBJ2-7,CASSGQGANLEYF,TGTGCCAGCAGTGGTCAGGGGGCGAACCTCGAGTACTTC
NA,TRBV5-5,TRBD1,TRBJ1-2,CASSGQATNYGYTF,TGTGCCAGCAGCGGACAGGCTACTAACTATGGCTACACCTTC
NA,TRBV7-9,NA,TRBJ2-3,CASSQESGWTDTQYF,TGCGCCAGCAGCCAAGAGTCAGGGTGGACAGATACGCAGTATTTT
NA,TRBV24-1,NA,TRBJ2-1,CATSDGPYNEQFF,TGTGCCACCAGTGACGGCCCCTACAATGAGCAGTTCTTC
many,TRBV13,NA,TRBJ2-2,CASSLTGPVELFF,TGTGCCAGCAGCTTAACAGGCCCCGTGGAGCTGTTTTTT
few,TRBV7-8,NA,TRBJ2-5,CASSLGGRSVQETQYF,TGTGCCAGCAGCTTGGGGGGTCGGAGCGTACAAGAGACCCAGTACTTC
many,TRBV19,NA,TRBJ2-2,CASSTRDSNTGELFF,TGTGCCAGTAGTACGAGGGACTCGAACACCGGGGAGCTGTTTTTT
NA,TRBV19,TRBD1,TRBJ2-7,CASTGQGIHEQYF,TGTGCCAGTACAGGACAGGGCATCCACGAGCAGTACTTC
NA,TRBV2,NA,TRBJ2-5,CASTVVQETQYF,TGTGCCAGCACAGTAGTCCAAGAGACCCAGTACTTC
NA,TRBV5-1,TRBD2,TRBJ2-7,CASSLTSGAPEQYF,TGCGCCAGCAGCTTGACTAGCGGGGCTCCAGAGCAGTACTTC